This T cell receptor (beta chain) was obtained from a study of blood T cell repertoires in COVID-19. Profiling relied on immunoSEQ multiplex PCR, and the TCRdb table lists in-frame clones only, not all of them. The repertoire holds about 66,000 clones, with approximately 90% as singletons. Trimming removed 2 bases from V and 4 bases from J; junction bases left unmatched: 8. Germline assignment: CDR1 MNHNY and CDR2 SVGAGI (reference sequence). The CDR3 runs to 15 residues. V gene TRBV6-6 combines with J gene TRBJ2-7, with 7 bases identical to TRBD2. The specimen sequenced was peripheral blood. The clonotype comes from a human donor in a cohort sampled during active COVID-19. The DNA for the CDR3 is TGTGCCAGCAGTTACAGACTAGCCACCAGTTACGAGCAGTACTTC. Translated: CASSYRLATSYEQYF.